These T cell receptor beta chains were read from a single sample in a study of Ad26.COV2.S vaccination and SARS-CoV-2 variants. The table came from immunoSEQ multiplex PCR; TCRdb's copy has only in-frame clones and leaves some out. This table has around 420,000 clones, approximately 90% appearing once. The sample was peripheral blood, taken in a trial of Ad26.COV2.S vaccine versus placebo. These receptors were collected from a person aged 18-65 years who received the Ad26.COV2.S COVID-19 vaccine or a placebo. Each CDR3 is given with its conserved first and last residue. The order of the fields is D gene, V gene, clone size, J gene, CDR3 DNA, CDR3 protein. D genes are given only for firm matches. Clone size is stated in some rows and not others, as once, few, many or a class when expanded.

D: .; V: TRBV19; size: .; J: TRBJ1-1; DNA: TGTGCCAGTGGAGTAAGCGGCGAAGTAGGAGCTTTCTTT; CDR3: CASGVSGEVGAFF
D: TRBD1; V: TRBV18; size: .; J: TRBJ1-3; DNA: TGTGCCAGCTCCCCGACAGGGCTCTTCTCTGGAAACACCATATATTTT; CDR3: CASSPTGLFSGNTIYF
D: TRBD2; V: TRBV6-5; size: .; J: TRBJ2-1; DNA: TGTGCCAGCAGCCCACTAGCGGGGGGTGTGAATGAGCAGTTCTTC; CDR3: CASSPLAGGVNEQFF
D: TRBD1; V: TRBV7-9; size: once; J: TRBJ1-1; DNA: TGTGCCAGCAGCGGACCCGGGACAGGGGTTGAGAACACTGAAGCTTTCTTT; CDR3: CASSGPGTGVENTEAFF
D: TRBD1; V: TRBV14; size: .; J: TRBJ1-2; DNA: TGTGCCAGCAGCCAACGAGCGGGACAGTACTATGGCTACACCTTC; CDR3: CASSQRAGQYYGYTF
D: TRBD1; V: TRBV3-1/TRBV3-2; size: .; J: TRBJ1-2; DNA: TGTGCCAGCAGCCAAGGGGGGACAGGCTATGGCTACACCTTC; CDR3: CASSQGGTGYGYTF
D: TRBD1; V: TRBV5-5; size: .; J: TRBJ2-5; DNA: TGTGCCAGCAGCTTGGACAGGGGGGTACAGACCCAGTACTTC; CDR3: CASSLDRGVQTQYF
D: TRBD1; V: TRBV19; size: .; J: TRBJ2-7; DNA: TGTGCCAGTAGTTCTGGGACAGGTTACTACGAGCAGTACTTC; CDR3: CASSSGTGYYEQYF
D: .; V: TRBV5-5; size: .; J: TRBJ1-4; DNA: TGTGCCAGCAGCTTGAGGGTAGCAACTAATGAAAAACTGTTTTTT; CDR3: CASSLRVATNEKLFF
D: .; V: TRBV6-5; size: .; J: TRBJ1-2; DNA: TGTGCCAGCAGTTACCCACAAGACAGTAACTATGGCTACACCTTC; CDR3: CASSYPQDSNYGYTF
D: .; V: TRBV7-2; size: .; J: TRBJ1-4; DNA: TGTGCCAGCAGCTACAGAACAGGGACTGAAAAACTGTTTTTT; CDR3: CASSYRTGTEKLFF